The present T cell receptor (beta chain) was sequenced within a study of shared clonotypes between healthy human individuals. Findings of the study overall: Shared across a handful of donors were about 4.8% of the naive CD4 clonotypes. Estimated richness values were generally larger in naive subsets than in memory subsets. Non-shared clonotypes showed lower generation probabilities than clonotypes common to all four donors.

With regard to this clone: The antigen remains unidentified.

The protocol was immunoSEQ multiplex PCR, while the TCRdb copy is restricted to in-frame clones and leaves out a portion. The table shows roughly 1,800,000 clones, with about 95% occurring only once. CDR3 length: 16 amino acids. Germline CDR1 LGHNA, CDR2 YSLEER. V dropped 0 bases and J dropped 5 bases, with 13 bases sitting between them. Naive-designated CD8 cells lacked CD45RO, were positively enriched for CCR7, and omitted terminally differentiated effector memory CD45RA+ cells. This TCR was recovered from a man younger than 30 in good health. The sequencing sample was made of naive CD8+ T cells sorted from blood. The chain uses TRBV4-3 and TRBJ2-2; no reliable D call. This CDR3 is CASSQEETLVTGELFF. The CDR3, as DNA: TGCGCCAGCAGCCAAGAAGAAACACTGGTGACCGGGGAGCTGTTTTTT.